The sequence of this T cell receptor (beta chain) was determined in a study of monozygotic twins with inflammatory bowel disease (dated by TCRdb to the late 2010s). As for the study more broadly: The full study comprised some 30 monozygotic twin pairs: nine German pairs (four IBD-concordant, five IBD-discordant) and 19 IBD-discordant Danish pairs. Within discordant pairs, disease-associated traits were sought mainly by comparing IBD patients with their genetically identical healthy co-twins. Each individual had, on average, about 151 000 unique TCRalpha sequences and 181 000 unique TCRbeta sequences available for analysis.

The protocol used for the library was 5' RACE. Each TCR library was prepared from roughly 3.5 ug of total RNA. For each sample, cDNA was synthesized in eight separate reactions using SMARTScribe reverse transcriptase. During cDNA synthesis, template switching introduced unique molecular identifiers that contained a 6-nucleotide sample barcode. Two nested PCRs of roughly 16 and 10 cycles amplified the TCRalpha and TCRbeta cDNA, and bead purification followed each PCR. Before amplification, the cDNA was treated with uracil DNA-glycosylase and purified using the QIAquick PCR purification kit. The second PCR added Illumina TruSeq-compatible adapters along with sample-specific barcodes. TapeStation and Qubit were used to check library quality and concentration, and 5 ng of each library was pooled. Pooled libraries were sequenced on an Illumina HiSeq2500 single-index Rapid Run with 2 x 100 bp reads and custom sequencing primers. The authors' analysis ran thus. MiGEC version 1.2.6 was used for UMI-based consensus assembly to correct PCR and sequencing errors. V(D)J alignment, clonotype assembly and CDR3 extraction were performed with MiXCR version 2.1.1. To normalise gene usage, clonotype sharing and MAIT/NKT TCR abundance, the analysis used the top 1000, 10 000 and 20 000 clonotypes per sample. Diversity was computed as the inverse Simpson index with the vegan R package after downsampling to 27 000 UMIs. Paired Mann-Whitney U tests on discordant twin pairs were used, with Benjamini-Hochberg multiple-testing correction. The reads underwent TCRdb reprocessing, giving one record for each CDR3 protein sequence and no DNA. What appears here as the V and J calls and clone size reflects TCRdb's work, not the paper's. This sample's table has entries for approximately 340,000 distinct CDR3 sequences. The ten largest clones add up to 2% of the sample.

A note on this clonotype: Its antigen is still unknown.

The CDR3 measures 13 amino acids from cysteine to phenylalanine. No DNA sequence was recorded. As encoded in the germline V gene, CDR1 is SGHRS while CDR2 is YFSETQ. Study-wide conclusions, independent of this receptor: Because patients were on differing immunosuppressive treatments, the repertoires may have picked up extra background noise and inter-individual variability. The results gave no support for a single strong signal or clonotype linked to IBD. Repertoire similarity did not differ between concordant and discordant twins, which could be due to limited statistical power. Fewer clonotypes were shared with other individuals by IBD patients than by healthy twins, most markedly in patients showing signs of disease activity. TCRbeta repertoire diversity, by inverse Simpson index, was decreased in IBD patients compared with their healthy co-twins. Different T cell subtypes could not be distinguished in the analysis.

From each donor, a roughly 2.7 ml peripheral blood sample was collected into PAXgene tubes and kept at -80 degrees C. Total RNA was isolated from whole blood with the PAXgene blood miRNA kit on an automated QIAcube, without T cell sorting. Peripheral blood from monozygotic twin pairs, either concordant or discordant for inflammatory bowel disease, underwent deep TCRalpha and TCRbeta repertoire profiling that used unique molecular barcoding. Smoking habits were recorded for all twin pairs, and individuals were classified as current, former or never smokers. The sequence is built from TRBV5-1 and TRBJ2-2. The TCR sequence derives from a human donor with ulcerative colitis or Crohn's disease, or a healthy co-twin of an affected twin (not recorded which). The sequencing sample was made of blood. CDR3 protein: CASSGDNTGELFF.